This TCR beta chain was observed in a study of identical twins. Findings and caveats of the study: With beta out-of-frame sequences, excess sharing by twins was weaker. Interpretation of the results relied on cross-sectional statistical analysis and not on following the same donors.

Each CDR3 protein is one row after TCRdb ran MiXCR on the 5' RACE reads. Of about 660,000 distinct CDR3 sequences in the sample, around 8.3% were seen once. A remark on this clonotype: Its specificity is not known.

This same sample was also part of a study on yellow fever vaccine responses in identical twins.

The TCR was taken from a woman between 18 and 29 years old in good health. The sample taken for sequencing was PBMCs.

The CDR3 protein is CASRRLAGNSEQYF. The CDR3, as DNA: TGTGCCAGCAGACGACTAGCGGGGAATAGCGAGCAGTACTTC. This chain connects TRBV6-1 to TRBJ2-7; 11 bases fit TRBD2. Trimming took 6 bases from V and 6 from J; bases not matched to a gene: 7. The germline V gene has CDR1 MNHNS and CDR2 SASEGT. The CDR3 is 14 amino acids.